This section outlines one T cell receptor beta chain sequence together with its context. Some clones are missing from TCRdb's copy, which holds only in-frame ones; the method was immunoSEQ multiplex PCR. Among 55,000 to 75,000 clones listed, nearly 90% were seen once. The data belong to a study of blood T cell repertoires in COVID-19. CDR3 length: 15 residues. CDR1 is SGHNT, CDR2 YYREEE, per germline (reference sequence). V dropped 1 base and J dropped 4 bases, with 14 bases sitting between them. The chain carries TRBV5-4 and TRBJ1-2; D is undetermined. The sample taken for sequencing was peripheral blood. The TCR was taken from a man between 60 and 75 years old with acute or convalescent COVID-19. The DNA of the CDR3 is TGTGCCAGCAGCTTGTCCGGGATGGGCGGCTATGGCTACACCTTC. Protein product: CASSLSGMGGYGYTF. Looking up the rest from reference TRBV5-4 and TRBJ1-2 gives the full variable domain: ETGVTQSPTHLIKTRGQQVTLRCSSQSGHNTVSWYQQALGQGPQFIFQYYREEENGRGNFPPRFSGLQFPNYSSELNVNALELDDSALYLCASSLSGMGGYGYTFGSGTRLTVV.